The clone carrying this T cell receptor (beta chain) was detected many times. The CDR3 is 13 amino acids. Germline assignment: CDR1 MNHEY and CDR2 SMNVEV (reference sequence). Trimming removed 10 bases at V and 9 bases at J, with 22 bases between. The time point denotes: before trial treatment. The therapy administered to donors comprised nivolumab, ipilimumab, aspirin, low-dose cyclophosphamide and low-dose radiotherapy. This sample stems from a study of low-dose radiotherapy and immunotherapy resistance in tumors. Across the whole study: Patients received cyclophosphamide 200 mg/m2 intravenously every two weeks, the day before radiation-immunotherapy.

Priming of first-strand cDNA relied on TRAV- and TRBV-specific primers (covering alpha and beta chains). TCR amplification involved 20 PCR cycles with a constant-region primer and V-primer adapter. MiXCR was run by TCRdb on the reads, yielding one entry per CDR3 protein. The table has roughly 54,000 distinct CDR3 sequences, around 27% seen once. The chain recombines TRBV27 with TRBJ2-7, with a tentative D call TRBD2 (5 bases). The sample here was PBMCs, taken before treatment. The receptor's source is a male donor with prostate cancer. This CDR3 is CATLGLPPTMQYF. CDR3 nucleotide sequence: TGTGCCACCCTCGGACTGCCACCTACGATGCAGTACTTC.